This TCR beta chain derives from a study of blood T cell repertoires in COVID-19. The overall study: Researchers got acute and convalescent COVID-19 samples from the United States, Italy and Spain. PBMCs, B-cell-depleted T cells, or T cells were the source of the cDNA or gDNA that made up the material.

This clone was seen just once. In the authors' workflow: Amplification with reference gene primers provided the estimates of nucleated cell counts. The protocol was immunoSEQ multiplex PCR, while the TCRdb copy is restricted to in-frame clones and leaves out a portion. The DNA was the basis for D and trimming; V, J and clone size are from that table. Among roughly 260,000 clones listed, 87% were seen once. Trimming removed 6 bases from V and 4 bases from J, with 9 bases in between. Germline V gene lookup returns CDR1 SNHLY and CDR2 FYNNEI. The CDR3 consists of 12 residues. This chain joins TRBV2 and TRBJ1-2, with D unresolved. Sequenced sample: peripheral blood. The clonotype originates from a woman between 45 and 65 years old who had recovered from COVID-19. The CDR3 DNA is TGTGCCAGCAGGGGCAGAGCCTATGGCTACACCTTC. Translated: CASRGRAYGYTF. Full variable domain (rest looked up from reference TRBV2 and TRBJ1-2): EPEVTQTPSHQVTQMGQEVILRCVPISNHLYFYWYRQILGQKVEFLVSFYNNEISEKSEIFDDQFSVERPDGSNFTLKIRSTKLEDSAMYFCASRGRAYGYTFGSGTRLTVV.